The 15 T cell receptor beta chains below come from one sample, sequenced in a study of T cells in women clearing cervical HPV infection. The table came from immunoSEQ multiplex PCR; TCRdb's copy has only in-frame clones and leaves some out. This sample's table has fewer than 40,000 clones. The sequenced sample consisted of blood buffy coat. The receptors come from a woman between 18 and 70 years old with a cervical HPV16 infection that either progressed to CIN3+ or cleared (not recorded which).

With regard to this clone: The read ends 3 residues before the CDR3 terminus; that terminus is restored from the germline J gene. The genes are TRBV5-6 and TRBJ2-7; weak D call: TRBD1 (5 bases). There are 12 residues in the CDR3. The V end was cut by 1 base, the J end by 4 bases, with 6 bases between. The germline V gene has CDR1 SGHDT and CDR2 YYEEEE. CDR3 DNA, as far as it was read: TGTGCCAGCAGCTTGAAGGGGTACGAG. Translated, it gives CASSLKGYE. The full CDR3 reads CASSLKGYEQYF.

This CDR3 reads CASSRTGNNSPLHF. The sequenced CDR3 bases are TGTGCCAGCAGCCGGACAGGGAATAATTCACCC. The chain employs TRBV11-1 and TRBJ1-6; 8 bases agree with TRBD1. The read terminates 3 residues ahead of where the CDR3 ends, so the germline J gene completes it. The V and J ends lost 5 bases and 5 bases, in that order; junction bases with no gene match: 2. CDR3 length: 14 amino acids. CDR1 and CDR2 from the germline V gene are SGHAT and FQDESV (reference sequence).

A note on this clone: The sequenced fragment ends 3 residues before the CDR3 boundary, so the rest is inferred from the germline J gene. The V call is TRBV7-9, the J call TRBJ2-3; D is perhaps TRBD1 (7 bases). Germline CDR1 reads SEHNR; CDR2 reads FQNEAQ (reference sequence). This CDR3 has 11 residues. This chain's CDR3 is CASGTGEAQYF. CDR3 DNA (partial): TGTGCCAGCGGAACAGGGGAGGCG.

About this clone itself: The read terminates 3 residues before the CDR3 end, so the remaining end is supplied by the germline J gene. This chain joins TRBV7-9 and TRBJ1-3, with D possibly being TRBD1 (5 bases). Germline V gene lookup returns CDR1 SEHNR and CDR2 FQNEAQ (reference sequence). V was cut by 1 base and J by 2 bases, with 9 bases left in between. This CDR3 contains 15 residues. CDR3 bases read: TGTGCCAGCAGCTTAGGTGCAGGGACTGGAAACACC. It translates to CASSLGAGTGNT. The entire CDR3 is CASSLGAGTGNTIYF. The variable domain in full, completed from reference TRBV7-9 and TRBJ1-3, reads DTGVSQNPRHKITKRGQNVTFRCDPISEHNRLYWYRQTLGQGPEFLTYFQNEAQLEKSRLLSDRFSAERPKGSFSTLEIQRTEQGDSAMYLCASSLGAGTGNTIYFGEGSWLTVV.

Note on this clone: The CDR3 end falls 3 residues outside the read, so it is completed with the germline J gene. The V and J genes are TRBV7-2 and TRBJ1-2, with 9 positions matching TRBD1. Germline-derived CDR1 and CDR2 are SGHTA and FQGNSA. This CDR3 is 15 amino acids long. The J segment lost 7 bases and the V segment lost 6 bases, leaving 12 bases of the junction unmatched. The sequenced part of the CDR3 DNA is TGTGCCAGCAGTAGTATACCGGGACAGGGAGGTGGC. Residues: CASSSIPGQGGG. The CDR3 in its entirety is CASSSIPGQGGGYTF.

This CDR3 reads CASSIATNRGWKNQPQHF. Incomplete CDR3 DNA: TGTGCCAGTAGTATAGCGACAAACAGGGGTTGGAAGAATCAGCCC. J is TRBJ1-5 and V is TRBV19; 7 bases align to TRBD1. Read sequence stops 3 residues before the CDR3 end, and the germline J gene provides the missing end. Per the germline V gene, CDR1 is LNHDA and CDR2 is SQIVND (reference sequence). The CDR3 is made up of 18 amino acids. J gave up 4 bases and V 1 base, and 13 bases lay outside the gene matches. Supplemented by reference TRBV19 and TRBJ1-5, the full variable domain reads DGGITQSPKYLFRKEGQNVTLSCEQNLNHDAMYWYRQDPGQGLRLIYYSQIVNDFQKGDIAEGYSVSREKKESFPLTVTSAQKNPTAFYLCASSIATNRGWKNQPQHFGDGTRLSIL.

On this clone: The observed sequence ends 3 residues before the CDR3 terminus, with the missing tail filled in from the germline J gene. This chain links TRBV4-2 with TRBJ2-3; 11 nucleotides match TRBD2. J was trimmed by 4 bases and V by 1 base; bases with no gene match: 10. This CDR3 region has 18 residues. CDR1 and CDR2 (germline): LGHNA, YNFKEQ. The CDR3 DNA, read in part, is TGTGCCAGCAGCCAAGCAACCTTAGCGGGGGGGTGGTCAGATACG. Translated, it gives CASSQATLAGGWSDT. The full CDR3 protein is CASSQATLAGGWSDTQYF.

Concerning this clone itself: The read ends 3 residues early relative to the CDR3; the germline J gene fills the gap. This chain joins TRBV2 and TRBJ1-4; D is perhaps TRBD1 (5 bases). CDR3 length equals 16 residues. Germline values: CDR1 SNHLY, CDR2 FYNNEI. Deletions cut 7 bases from V and 0 bases from J, with 15 bases between. The sequenced part of the CDR3 DNA is TGTGCCAGCATTAGGACACCTTACGCAACTAATGAAAAA. This sequence encodes CASIRTPYATNEK. The whole CDR3 protein reads CASIRTPYATNEKLFF. Using reference TRBV2 and TRBJ1-4 for the parts outside the CDR3, the full variable domain is EPEVTQTPSHQVTQMGQEVILRCVPISNHLYFYWYRQILGQKVEFLVSFYNNEISEKSEIFDDQFSVERPDGSNFTLKIRSTKLEDSAMYFCASIRTPYATNEKLFFGSGTQLSVL.

As for this clone: The read stops 3 residues short of the end of the CDR3; the missing end is completed from the germline J gene. The rearrangement uses TRBV4-2 and TRBJ2-2, with D perhaps TRBD1 or TRBD2 (8 bases each). CDR1 LGHNA and CDR2 YNFKEQ come from the germline V gene. V was trimmed by 2 bases and J by 5 bases, leaving 18 bases between them. The CDR3 covers 17 residues. The CDR3 spells CASSQLGQGGRTGELFF. The sequenced CDR3 bases are TGTGCCAGCAGCCAACTAGGACAGGGCGGGAGGACCGGGGAG.

The covered CDR3 bases are TGTGCTAGTGGTTACCGCGGGGGGTGGAATCAGCCC. It encodes CASGYRGGWNQP. The full CDR3 is CASGYRGGWNQPQHF. V usage is TRBV12-5 and J usage is TRBJ1-5; D might be TRBD1 (5 bases). The read gets to within 3 residues of the CDR3 end, and the germline J gene fills in the rest. V shed 4 bases and J shed 4 bases, with 14 bases lying between them. The CDR3 extends over 15 amino acids. Germline V CDR1 and CDR2: LGHNT, FRNRAP.

Details on this clone: Coverage ceases 3 residues before the CDR3 finishes, and the germline J gene fills in the end. The V and J genes are TRBV19 and TRBJ2-1, with 12 positions matching TRBD2. After removal of 0 bases from V and 7 bases from J, the junction contained 7 bases not matched to a gene. Germline V gene sequence: CDR1 LNHDA, CDR2 SQIVND (reference sequence). The CDR3 has 17 residues. The CDR3 bases that were read are TGTGCCAGTAGTATAGACCGGACTAGCGGGGAGAGGAATGAG. The encoded protein is CASSIDRTSGERNE. In full, the CDR3 is CASSIDRTSGERNEQFF.

Regarding this clone: The read gets to within 3 residues of the CDR3 end, and the germline J gene fills in the rest. The rearrangement links TRBV5-1 to TRBJ2-1; 8 bases map to TRBD2. The germline V gene encodes CDR1 SGHRS and CDR2 YFSETQ. CDR3 size: 16 residues. Germline trimming cut 1 base from V and 2 bases from J; bases unmatched to any gene: 5. Incomplete CDR3 DNA: TGCGCCAGCAGCTTGAGGAGCGGGGGACCCTACAATGAG. It encodes CASSLRSGGPYNE. The whole CDR3 reads CASSLRSGGPYNEQFF.

Note on this clone: Read coverage stops 3 residues before the CDR3 terminus; the germline J gene supplies the remainder. The rearrangement links TRBV10-2 to TRBJ1-1, with D possibly matching TRBD1 (5 bases). Looked up from germline, CDR1 is WSHSY and CDR2 is SAAADI. This CDR3 region has 15 residues. Trimming left V 3 bases short and J 5 bases short, with 16 bases between. The chain's CDR3 is CASSDPGERSTEAFF. The sequenced part of the CDR3 DNA is TGCGCCAGCAGTGATCCGGGGGAAAGAAGTACTGAA.

Turning to this clone: Read data end 3 residues before the CDR3 end; the end is taken from the germline J gene. This chain joins TRBV7-3 and TRBJ1-6, with 10 positions matching TRBD1. Germline loops: CDR1 SGHTA, CDR2 FQGTGA. V dropped 5 bases and J dropped 2; count of bases not matched to a gene: 6. CDR3 length: 17 residues. The part of the CDR3 DNA that was read is TGTGCCAGCAGCCTGGGACAGGGGAAGGCCTATAATTCACCC. Amino acids: CASSLGQGKAYNSP. The CDR3 reads in full as CASSLGQGKAYNSPLHF. Variable domain in full (rest from reference TRBV7-3 and TRBJ1-6): GAGVSQTPSNKVTEKGKYVELRCDPISGHTALYWYRQSLGQGPEFLIYFQGTGAADDSGLPNDRFFAVRPEGSVSTLKIQRTERGDSAVYLCASSLGQGKAYNSPLHFGNGTRLTVT.

A note on this clone: With the read ending 3 residues before the CDR3 end, the germline J gene is used to fill in that end. This chain links TRBV24-1 with TRBJ1-6; unclear D gene. The CDR3 sequence is 13 residues long. The V gene lost 6 bases and the J gene lost 9 bases, with 11 bases spanning the gap. From germline, CDR1 is KGHDR and CDR2 SFDVKD. Here the CDR3 reads CATSSGVGSPLHF. The DNA read from the CDR3 is TGTGCCACCAGTTCAGGCGTTGGTTCACCC.